The 10 T cell receptor beta chains below were found in one sample sequenced in a study of CD8+ T cells in alopecia areata. Sequencing templates came from extracted RNA that was reverse transcribed into cDNA. Profiling relied on immunoSEQ multiplex PCR, and the TCRdb table lists in-frame clones only, not all of them. The table shows 90,000 to 120,000 clones, with about 83% occurring only once. Sample treatment: oral pan-JAK inhibitor, 5-10 mg twice daily. Here the sequenced sample was CD8+ T cells sorted from blood, taken at week 24, from a patient treated with tofacitinib. The receptor set was obtained from a human donor with alopecia areata.

The CDR3 DNA is TGTGCCAGCGCAAGCGGGGGCCCCTACAATGAGCAGTTCTTC. It specifies CASASGGPYNEQFF. J is TRBJ2-1 and V is TRBV7-9; 8 bases line up with TRBD2. This CDR3 comprises 14 residues. Trimming took 8 bases from V and 2 from J; bases not matched to a gene: 5. Germline values: CDR1 SEHNR, CDR2 FQNEAQ (reference sequence). Full variable domain (remainder filled in from reference TRBV7-9 and TRBJ2-1): DTGVSQNPRHKITKRGQNVTFRCDPISEHNRLYWYRQTLGQGPEFLTYFQNEAQLEKSRLLSDRFSAERPKGSFSTLEIQRTEQGDSAMYLCASASGGPYNEQFFGPGTRLTVL.

With regard to this clone: The junction does not match germline at one end; this may be a read error. The rearrangement links TRBV7-7 to TRBJ2-1, with D possibly TRBD1 on 6 matching bases. Germline CDR1 reads SSHAT; CDR2 reads FNYEAQ (reference sequence). This CDR3 comprises 17 residues. The CDR3 DNA reads TGTGCTAGCAGCCCAGGGGCTGGATATCGACACGACAATGAGCAGTTCTTC. Translated: CASSPGAGYRHDNEQFF.

The chain recombines TRBV5-1 with TRBJ1-2; D is uncertain. The V gene lost 0 bases and the J gene lost 7 bases, with 4 bases spanning the gap. The CDR3 length is 11 residues. Germline loops: CDR1 SGHRS, CDR2 YFSETQ. CDR3 loop: CASSLGGGYTF. CDR3 bases: TGCGCCAGCAGCTTGGGCGGTGGCTACACCTTC.

This sequence joins TRBV6-5 and TRBJ1-5; D gene unclear. Germline assignment: CDR1 MNHEY and CDR2 SVGAGI. The CDR3 sequence is 14 residues long. Deletions cut 5 bases from V and 0 bases from J, with 8 bases between. The CDR3 is CASSPQSSNQPQHF. CDR3 coding DNA: TGTGCCAGCAGTCCCCAAAGTAGCAATCAGCCCCAGCATTTT.

The chain has TRBV7-2 and TRBJ2-3, with 10 bases identical to TRBD2. With V trimmed by 2 bases and J by 1 base, 0 bases remained unmatched. Germline lookup yields CDR1 SGHTA and CDR2 FQGNSA. The CDR3 has 15 amino acids. The CDR3 DNA is TGTGCCAGCAGCTTAACTAGCGGGGGCACAGATACGCAGTATTTT. Protein: CASSLTSGGTDTQYF.

The count of this clone is one. The chain couples TRBV27 to TRBJ2-2; D gene ambiguous. Between the trimmed V and J ends, which lost 2 bases and 5 bases, there was a span of 6 bases. The CDR3 is made up of 13 amino acids. Per germline, CDR1 MNHEY and CDR2 SMNVEV (reference sequence). The CDR3 loop is CASSLKLTGELFF. The CDR3 DNA follows: TGTGCCAGCAGTTTAAAATTGACCGGGGAGCTGTTTTTT.

This chain uses TRBV7-2 with TRBJ2-2, with D possibly TRBD1 on 6 matching bases. CDR3 size: 14 residues. Germline V gene lookup returns CDR1 SGHTA and CDR2 FQGNSA. The ends were cut back, 5 bases at V and 4 bases at J, with 11 bases in the middle. This CDR3 is CASSVGTTTGELFF. The CDR3 DNA reads as TGTGCCAGCAGCGTGGGGACAACCACCGGGGAGCTGTTTTTT.

This rearrangement joins TRBV30 to TRBJ1-4, with 11 bases lining up with TRBD1. CDR3 length equals 14 residues. Trimming at V came to 2 bases and at J to 8 bases, leaving 4 bases not matched to a gene. In germline, CDR1 is GTSNPN, CDR2 SVGIG (reference sequence). The CDR3 DNA sequence: TGTGCCTGGAGTCGAGGACAGGGGGCGGAAAAACTGTTTTTT. Translating it yields CAWSRGQGAEKLFF.

The genes are TRBV5-5 and TRBJ2-3, with D hard to call. The CDR3 length is 16 residues. V lost 2 bases, J lost 3 bases, and 16 bases lay in between. In germline, CDR1 is SGHKS, CDR2 YYEKEE (reference sequence). The CDR3 spells CASSFPPVGVTDTQYF. CDR3 nucleotide sequence: TGTGCCAGCAGCTTCCCGCCTGTTGGGGTAACAGATACGCAGTATTTT. The whole variable domain, remainder taken from reference TRBV5-5 and TRBJ2-3, is DAGVTQSPTHLIKTRGQQVTLRCSPISGHKSVSWYQQVLGQGPQFIFQYYEKEERGRGNFPDRFSARQFPNYSSELNVNALLLGDSALYLCASSFPPVGVTDTQYFGPGTRLTVL.

This chain connects TRBV27 to TRBJ2-2; D gene ambiguous. From germline, CDR1 is MNHEY and CDR2 SMNVEV (reference sequence). The CDR3 has 13 amino acids. V lost 0 bases and J lost 5, with 4 bases in between. CDR3 in amino acids: CASSLSATGELFF. CDR3 DNA: TGTGCCAGCAGTTTATCGGCGACCGGGGAGCTGTTTTTT.